This paragraph reports one T cell receptor beta chain. This CDR3 is built from 15 residues. With 4 bases removed from V and 2 bases from J, the gap between germline ends came to 13 bases. Germline-derived CDR1 and CDR2 are SGHTS and YDEGEE. TCRdb's copy holds only in-frame clones and misses some; the assay was immunoSEQ multiplex PCR. In the table there are about 190,000 clones, about 90% of which are singletons. These data come from a study of control samples from healthy donors and cancer patients. The TCR was taken from a man aged 25 to 40 in good health. Sequenced sample: blood. J is TRBJ1-5 and V is TRBV5-8; D is unresolved. The DNA of the CDR3 is TGTGCCAGCAGCCCCCGGGCCTTTGGCAATCAGCCCCAGCATTTT. This sequence encodes CASSPRAFGNQPQHF. Complete variable domain (other parts from reference TRBV5-8 and TRBJ1-5): EAGVTQSPTHLIKTRGQQATLRCSPISGHTSVYWYQQALGLGLQFLLWYDEGEERNRGNFPPRFSGRQFPNYSSELNVNALELEDSALYLCASSPRAFGNQPQHFGDGTRLSIL.